The 21 T cell receptor beta chains in this list originate from one sample, sequenced in a study of cytomegalovirus exposure and HLA in healthy donors. A multiplex PCR was run with 60 Vbeta primers and 13 Jbeta primers. Measured with immunoSEQ multiplex PCR; TCRdb has only the in-frame clones, and not every one. The sample includes hundreds of thousands of clones, 80% to 90% seen only once; the top ten take around 3%. The specimen sequenced was PBMCs. These receptors were obtained from a man aged 25-40 years in good health and CMV-seronegative.

This clone appeared a single time. This chain uses TRBV9 with TRBJ2-3; D gene unclear. From germline, CDR1 is SGDLS and CDR2 YYNGEE. The CDR3 totals 14 residues. With 0 bases removed from V and 0 bases from J, the gap between germline ends came to 5 bases. As DNA, the CDR3 is TGTGCCAGCAGCGTAGTTCCGAGCACAGATACGCAGTATTTT. Translated: CASSVVPSTDTQYF. The full variable domain, in which reference TRBV9 and TRBJ2-3 provide the parts outside the CDR3, is DSGVTQTPKHLITATGQRVTLRCSPRSGDLSVYWYQQSLDQGLQFLIQYYNGEERAKGNILERFSAQQFPDLHSELNLSSLELGDSALYFCASSVVPSTDTQYFGPGTRLTVL.

This chain connects TRBV5-1 to TRBJ1-1, with a possible D match to TRBD1 (6 bases). The CDR3 consists of 14 residues. V was clipped by 7 bases and J by 1 base, with 14 bases between them. Germline CDR1 SGHRS, CDR2 YFSETQ. The CDR3 sequence is CASGVSTGNTEAFF. The CDR3 DNA reads as TGCGCCAGCGGAGTTTCGACAGGGAACACTGAAGCTTTCTTT.

The chain couples TRBV28 to TRBJ1-1; the match to TRBD1 covers 7 bases. J was trimmed by 4 bases and V by 6 bases; bases with no gene match: 5. The germline CDR1 and CDR2 sequences are MDHEN and SYDVKM. This CDR3 comprises 13 residues. CDR3 sequence: CASSQAGGTEAFF. The CDR3 DNA is TGTGCCAGCAGCCAGGCAGGGGGCACTGAAGCTTTCTTT.

A note on this clone: This sample also contains other DNA sequences that code for the same CDR3. The chain is built from TRBV11-3 and TRBJ2-2; the D gene is possibly TRBD2 (5 bases). There are 14 residues in the CDR3. The germline CDR1 and CDR2 sequences are SGHNT and YENEEA. V shed 3 bases and J shed 5 bases, with 10 bases lying between them. CDR3 protein: CASSLARGTGELFF. CDR3 coding DNA: TGTGCCAGCAGCTTGGCCCGGGGTACCGGGGAGCTGTTTTTT.

The J gene is TRBJ1-2, the V gene TRBV7-9; the D gene is possibly TRBD1 (6 bases). Germline V gives CDR1 SEHNR, CDR2 FQNEAQ (reference sequence). This CDR3 has 16 amino acids. The V gene lost 4 bases and the J gene lost 8 bases, with 23 bases spanning the gap. In DNA, the CDR3 is TGTGCCAGCAGCTCCGGGGCATCACAGGGCCCGGACGGCTACACCTTC. It translates to CASSSGASQGPDGYTF. The whole variable domain, remainder taken from reference TRBV7-9 and TRBJ1-2, is DTGVSQNPRHKITKRGQNVTFRCDPISEHNRLYWYRQTLGQGPEFLTYFQNEAQLEKSRLLSDRFSAERPKGSFSTLEIQRTEQGDSAMYLCASSSGASQGPDGYTFGSGTRLTVV.

Here the CDR3 reads CASSQEHMGGGQYF. CDR3 in DNA: TGCGCCAGCAGCCAAGAACATATGGGCGGGGGGCAGTACTTC. The V and J genes are TRBV4-1 and TRBJ2-7; 7 bases align to TRBD2. Trimming cost V 0 bases and J 9 bases; bases outside gene matches: 8. The length of the CDR3 is 14 residues. Germline V CDR1 and CDR2: MGHRA, YSYEKL.

The chain employs TRBV19 and TRBJ2-7; TRBD1 might be the D (5 bases). Trimming pared 1 base from V and 2 bases from J, leaving 12 bases between. The CDR3 runs 15 residues. From germline, CDR1 is LNHDA and CDR2 SQIVND (reference sequence). The CDR3 nucleotides read TGTGCCAGTAGTATAGGTACAGGCCTCGCCTACGAGCAGTACTTC. Residues: CASSIGTGLAYEQYF.

The V and J genes are TRBV28 and TRBJ1-6; D may be TRBD1 (5 bases). This CDR3 comprises 14 residues. Deletions cut 5 bases from V and 7 bases from J, with 12 bases between. Per the germline V gene, CDR1 is MDHEN and CDR2 is SYDVKM. CDR3 residues: CASSVTGHNSPLHF. The CDR3 region has the DNA TGTGCCAGCAGTGTTACAGGTCACAATTCACCCCTCCACTTT. The whole variable domain, filled in from reference TRBV28 and TRBJ1-6, reads DVKVTQSSRYLVKRTGEKVFLECVQDMDHENMFWYRQDPGLGLRLIYFSYDVKMKEKGDIPEGYSVSREKKERFSLILESASTNQTSMYLCASSVTGHNSPLHFGNGTRLTVT.

The chain uses TRBV28 and TRBJ2-2; 15 positions agree with TRBD2. The CDR3 is made up of 18 amino acids. CDR1 and CDR2 from the germline V gene are MDHEN and SYDVKM. Trimming cost V 6 bases and J 6 bases; bases outside gene matches: 11. The CDR3 loop reads CASSWTSGGAKGPGELFF. Here the CDR3 DNA reads TGTGCCAGCAGCTGGACTAGCGGGGGGGCAAAGGGCCCCGGGGAGCTGTTTTTT. Looking up the rest from reference TRBV28 and TRBJ2-2 gives the full variable domain: DVKVTQSSRYLVKRTGEKVFLECVQDMDHENMFWYRQDPGLGLRLIYFSYDVKMKEKGDIPEGYSVSREKKERFSLILESASTNQTSMYLCASSWTSGGAKGPGELFFGEGSRLTVL.

The chain recombines TRBV5-1 with TRBJ2-7; no clear D. This CDR3 spans 15 amino acids. Germline loops: CDR1 SGHRS, CDR2 YFSETQ. With 0 bases removed from V and 6 bases from J, the gap between germline ends came to 16 bases. CDR3 residues: CASSLAAEPSGEQYF. CDR3 bases: TGCGCCAGCAGCTTGGCGGCGGAACCATCGGGCGAGCAGTACTTC.

V is TRBV28 and J is TRBJ2-7; TRBD1 matches 7 bases. CDR1 is MDHEN and CDR2 is SYDVKM in the germline V gene. Losses at the gene ends were 7 bases for V and 0 bases for J; bases not matched to a gene: 3. This CDR3 has 13 amino acids. The CDR3 sequence is CASTRDSSYEQYF. The DNA for the CDR3 is TGTGCCAGCACCCGGGACAGCTCCTACGAGCAGTACTTC. The full variable domain, rest sourced from reference TRBV28 and TRBJ2-7, is DVKVTQSSRYLVKRTGEKVFLECVQDMDHENMFWYRQDPGLGLRLIYFSYDVKMKEKGDIPEGYSVSREKKERFSLILESASTNQTSMYLCASTRDSSYEQYFGPGTRLTVT.

This clone was recorded once. This rearrangement joins TRBV28 to TRBJ2-7; 9 bases align to TRBD2. Germline CDR1 is MDHEN and CDR2 is SYDVKM. V was pared by 7 bases and J by 5 bases, with 9 bases of the junction left unmatched. This CDR3 region has 14 residues. The chain's CDR3 is CASNPGTSLDEQYF. The CDR3 coding sequence is TGTGCCAGCAACCCCGGGACTAGCCTCGACGAGCAGTACTTC.

J is TRBJ1-1 and V is TRBV7-3, with no clear D. With 11 bases removed from V and 1 base from J, the gap between germline ends came to 11 bases. This CDR3 contains 12 residues. The germline gives CDR1 SGHTA, CDR2 FQGTGA. CDR3 sequence reads: CAAGGWNTEAFF. The CDR3 DNA is TGTGCCGCTGGAGGATGGAACACTGAAGCTTTCTTT.

This clone occurred a few times. The V gene is TRBV6-6, the J gene TRBJ1-1; TRBD1 agrees at 8 bases. Germline CDR1 is MNHNY and CDR2 is SVGAGI (reference sequence). The trim removed 7 bases at V and 8 bases at J, leaving 6 bases unmatched. The CDR3 covers 12 residues. In nucleotides, the CDR3 is TGTGCCAGCACTCCTAGACAGGGGGAAGCTTTCTTT. This codes for CASTPRQGEAFF.

The chain has TRBV28 and TRBJ1-4, with D perhaps TRBD1 (5 bases). The CDR3 loop spans 17 amino acids. V dropped 5 bases and J dropped 8 bases, with 24 bases sitting between them. Per germline, CDR1 MDHEN and CDR2 SYDVKM. CDR3 in DNA: TGTGCCAGCAGTCCCCGGCAGGGACTGGGCTTGGGGGAAAAACTGTTTTTT. Translated, it gives CASSPRQGLGLGEKLFF. Variable domain in full (rest from reference TRBV28 and TRBJ1-4): DVKVTQSSRYLVKRTGEKVFLECVQDMDHENMFWYRQDPGLGLRLIYFSYDVKMKEKGDIPEGYSVSREKKERFSLILESASTNQTSMYLCASSPRQGLGLGEKLFFGSGTQLSVL.

The chain links TRBV6-5 to TRBJ2-3, with D possibly being TRBD1 (5 bases). The germline V gene encodes CDR1 MNHEY and CDR2 SVGAGI. This CDR3 spans 12 amino acids. Trimming stripped 5 bases from V and 4 bases from J, with 7 bases between. The CDR3 here is CASSGHADTQYF. CDR3 nucleotides: TGTGCCAGCAGTGGACATGCAGATACGCAGTATTTT.

The V gene is TRBV9, the J gene TRBJ2-3; the match to TRBD2 covers 15 bases. CDR1 and CDR2 (germline): SGDLS, YYNGEE. The CDR3 has 16 amino acids. V trimming: 3 bases; J trimming: 3 bases; junction bases outside the gene matches: 2. DNA of the CDR3: TGTGCCAGCAGCGGGACTAGCGGGGGGGCAACAGATACGCAGTATTTT. It translates to CASSGTSGGATDTQYF.

Worth noting for this clone: The same CDR3 also results from other DNA sequences found in this sample. The V gene is TRBV11-2, the J gene TRBJ2-7; D unclear. Per germline, CDR1 SGHAT and CDR2 FQNNGV. Trimming removed 1 base from V and 1 base from J, with 11 bases in between. The CDR3 totals 15 residues. CDR3 in amino acids: CASSLGQVVSYEQYF. In DNA, the CDR3 is TGTGCCAGCAGCTTAGGCCAGGTCGTTTCCTACGAGCAGTACTTC.

The V call is TRBV7-9, the J call TRBJ2-7, with D maybe TRBD2 (6 bases). Germline values: CDR1 SEHNR, CDR2 FQNEAQ (reference sequence). This CDR3 is 14 amino acids long. V shed 5 bases and J shed 2 bases, with 13 bases lying between them. The DNA of the CDR3 is TGTGCCAGCAGCCGGCCGGGCGGGGCCTACGAGCAGTACTTC. Encoded protein: CASSRPGGAYEQYF.

The genes are TRBV9 and TRBJ1-2; TRBD1 matches 7 bases. The ends lost 4 bases at V and 3 bases at J; junction bases unmatched: 6. This CDR3 has 14 residues. Germline assignment: CDR1 SGDLS and CDR2 YYNGEE. The CDR3 sequence: CASSSTGFYYGYTF. DNA for the CDR3: TGTGCCAGCAGCTCGACAGGGTTTTACTATGGCTACACCTTC. The variable domain in full, completed from reference TRBV9 and TRBJ1-2, reads DSGVTQTPKHLITATGQRVTLRCSPRSGDLSVYWYQQSLDQGLQFLIQYYNGEERAKGNILERFSAQQFPDLHSELNLSSLELGDSALYFCASSSTGFYYGYTFGSGTRLTVV.

A remark on this clone: At one end the junction does not follow the germline gene, possibly because of a read error. The chain carries TRBV2 and TRBJ2-6, with a possible D match to TRBD1 (5 bases). Germline CDR1 reads SNHLY; CDR2 reads FYNNEI. There are 18 residues in the CDR3. CDR3 amino acids: CASGKGLVGSSGASVLTF. The CDR3 coding sequence is TGTGCCAGCGGTAAAGGTTTGGTTGGGTCCTCTGGGGCCAGCGTCCTGACTTTC. Looking up the rest from reference TRBV2 and TRBJ2-6 gives the full variable domain: EPEVTQTPSHQVTQMGQEVILRCVPISNHLYFYWYRQILGQKVEFLVSFYNNEISEKSEIFDDQFSVERPDGSNFTLKIRSTKLEDSAMYFCASGKGLVGSSGASVLTFGAGSRLTVL.